The clone carrying this TCR beta chain was detected a few times. Its antigen is currently unknown. This sample is part of a study of cytomegalovirus exposure and HLA in healthy donors. Whole-study results and caveats: According to an earlier analysis, most TCR beta V segments yielded productive rearrangements about 90% or about 30% of the time. When a later analysis was performed, an Asian-associated ancestry cluster reportedly had fewer N-insertions than the roughly 700-donor mean. Accurate prediction of most subjects' HLA-A and HLA-B alleles from TCR beta sequences was reported.

This CDR3 contains 14 residues. Germline CDR1 and CDR2: ENHRY and SYGVKD. V was pared by 0 bases and J by 4 bases, with 9 bases between. The PCR contained 60 Vbeta and 13 Jbeta primers. The protocol was immunoSEQ multiplex PCR, while the TCRdb copy is restricted to in-frame clones and leaves out a portion. The data show some 120,000 clones, around four fifths seen once. Sequencing used PBMCs. The receptor's source is a man between 18 and 35 years old in good health and CMV-seropositive. The gene calls are TRBV10-3 and TRBJ1-2; D gene ambiguous. CDR3 sequence (DNA): TGTGCCATCAGTGAGTCGAAGGAGCTCTATGGCTACACCTTC. Translation gives CAISESKELYGYTF.